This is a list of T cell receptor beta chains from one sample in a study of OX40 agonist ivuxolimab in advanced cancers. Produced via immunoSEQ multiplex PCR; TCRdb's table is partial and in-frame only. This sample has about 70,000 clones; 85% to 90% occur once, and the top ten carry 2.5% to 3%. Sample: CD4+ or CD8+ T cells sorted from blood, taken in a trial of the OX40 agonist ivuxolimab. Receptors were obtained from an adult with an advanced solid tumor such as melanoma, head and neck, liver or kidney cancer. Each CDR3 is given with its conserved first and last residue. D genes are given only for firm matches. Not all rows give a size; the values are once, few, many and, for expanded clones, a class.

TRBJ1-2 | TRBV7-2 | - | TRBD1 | CASSAPGQIYGYTF | TGTGCCAGCAGCGCTCCGGGACAGATCTATGGCTACACCTTC
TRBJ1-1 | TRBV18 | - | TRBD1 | CASSQGANTEAFF | TGTGCCAGCTCACAGGGGGCGAACACTGAAGCTTTCTTT
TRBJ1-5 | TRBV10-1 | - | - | CASSENPNQPQHF | TGCGCCAGCAGTGAGAATCCCAATCAGCCCCAGCATTTT
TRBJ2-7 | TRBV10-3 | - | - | CAISGDQTYEQYF | TGTGCCATCAGTGGGGACCAAACCTACGAGCAGTACTTC
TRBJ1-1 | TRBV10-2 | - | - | CATRWGNTEAFF | TGCGCCACCCGTTGGGGGAACACTGAAGCTTTCTTT
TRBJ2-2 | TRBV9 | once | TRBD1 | CASSVRDSHTGELFF | TGTGCCAGCAGCGTACGGGACAGCCACACCGGGGAGCTGTTTTTT
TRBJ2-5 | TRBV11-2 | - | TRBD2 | CASSLDLLAGGPQETQYF | TGTGCCAGCAGCTTAGATCTCCTAGCGGGGGGGCCCCAAGAGACCCAGTACTTC
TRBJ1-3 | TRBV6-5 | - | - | CASKSTLSSGNTIYF | TGTGCCAGCAAGTCCACGCTGTCCTCTGGAAACACCATATATTTT
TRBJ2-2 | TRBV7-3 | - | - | CASSSGVAGTGELFF | TGTGCCAGCAGCTCAGGGGTTGCGGGGACCGGGGAGCTGTTTTTT
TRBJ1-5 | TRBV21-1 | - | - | CASSIRLARNQPQHF | TGTGCCAGCAGCATAAGGTTAGCACGCAATCAGCCCCAGCATTTT
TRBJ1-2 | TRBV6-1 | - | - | CASSSSVVAGAGYTF | TGTGCCAGCAGCTCTTCGGTGGTAGCAGGGGCTGGCTACACCTTC
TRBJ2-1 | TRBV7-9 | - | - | CASSPLRGVYNEQFF | TGTGCCAGCAGCCCCTTACGGGGTGTTTACAATGAGCAGTTCTTC
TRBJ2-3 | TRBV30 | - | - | CAWSVTPVTDTQYF | TGTGCCTGGAGTGTAACGCCGGTCACAGATACGCAGTATTTT
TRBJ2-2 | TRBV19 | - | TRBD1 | CASSFGDRRNTGELFF | TGTGCCAGTAGTTTCGGGGACAGGAGGAACACCGGGGAGCTGTTTTTT
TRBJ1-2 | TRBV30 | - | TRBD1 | CAWRGTGWGYTF | TGTGCCTGGAGAGGGACAGGATGGGGCTACACCTTC
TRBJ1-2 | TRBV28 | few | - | CASSFRDYGYTF | TGTGCCAGCAGTTTCAGGGACTATGGCTACACCTTC